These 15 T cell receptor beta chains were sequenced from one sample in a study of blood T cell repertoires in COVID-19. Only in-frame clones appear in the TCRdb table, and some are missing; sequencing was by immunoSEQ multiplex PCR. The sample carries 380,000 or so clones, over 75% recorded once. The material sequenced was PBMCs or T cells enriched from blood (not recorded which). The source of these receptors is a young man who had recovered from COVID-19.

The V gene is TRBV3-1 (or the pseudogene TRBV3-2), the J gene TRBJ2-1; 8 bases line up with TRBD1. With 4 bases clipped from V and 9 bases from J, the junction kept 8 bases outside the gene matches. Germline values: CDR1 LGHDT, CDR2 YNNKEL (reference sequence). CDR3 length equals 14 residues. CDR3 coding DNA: TGTGCCAGCAGCCCAGGACAGGGTCTGGGTGAGCAGTTCTTC. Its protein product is CASSPGQGLGEQFF.

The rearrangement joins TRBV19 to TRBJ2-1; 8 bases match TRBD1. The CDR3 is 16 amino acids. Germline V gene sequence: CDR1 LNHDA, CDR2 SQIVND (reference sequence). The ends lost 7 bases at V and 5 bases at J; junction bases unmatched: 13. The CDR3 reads CASTLFPGTGHNEQFF. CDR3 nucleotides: TGTGCCAGTACCCTCTTCCCCGGGACAGGACACAATGAGCAGTTCTTC. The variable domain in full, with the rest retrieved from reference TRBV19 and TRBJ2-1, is DGGITQSPKYLFRKEGQNVTLSCEQNLNHDAMYWYRQDPGQGLRLIYYSQIVNDFQKGDIAEGYSVSREKKESFPLTVTSAQKNPTAFYLCASTLFPGTGHNEQFFGPGTRLTVL.

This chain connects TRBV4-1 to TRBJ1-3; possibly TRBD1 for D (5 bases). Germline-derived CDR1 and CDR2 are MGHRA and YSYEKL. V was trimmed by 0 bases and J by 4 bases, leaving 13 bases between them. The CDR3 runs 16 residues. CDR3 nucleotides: TGCGCCAGCAGCCAAGATCCGCAGGGAACAGGAAACACCATATATTTT. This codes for CASSQDPQGTGNTIYF.

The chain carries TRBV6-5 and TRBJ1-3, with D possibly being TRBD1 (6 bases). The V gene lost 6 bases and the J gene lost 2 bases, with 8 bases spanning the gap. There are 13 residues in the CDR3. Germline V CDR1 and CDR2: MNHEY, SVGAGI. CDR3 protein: CASRGGAGNTIYF. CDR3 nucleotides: TGTGCCAGCAGAGGGGGGGCTGGAAACACCATATATTTT.

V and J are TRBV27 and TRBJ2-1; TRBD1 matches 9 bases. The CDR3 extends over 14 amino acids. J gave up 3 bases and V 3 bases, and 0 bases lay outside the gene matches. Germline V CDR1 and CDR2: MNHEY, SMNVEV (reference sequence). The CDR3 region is CASSLGQGYNEQFF. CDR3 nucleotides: TGTGCCAGCAGTTTGGGACAGGGCTACAATGAGCAGTTCTTC.

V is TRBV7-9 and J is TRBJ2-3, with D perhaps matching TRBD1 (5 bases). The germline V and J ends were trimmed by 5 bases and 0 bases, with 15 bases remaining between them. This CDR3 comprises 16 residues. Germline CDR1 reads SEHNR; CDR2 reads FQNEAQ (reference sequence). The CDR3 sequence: CASSPPGTGSTDTQYF. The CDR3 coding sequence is TGTGCCAGCAGCCCCCCCGGAACAGGCAGCACAGATACGCAGTATTTT.

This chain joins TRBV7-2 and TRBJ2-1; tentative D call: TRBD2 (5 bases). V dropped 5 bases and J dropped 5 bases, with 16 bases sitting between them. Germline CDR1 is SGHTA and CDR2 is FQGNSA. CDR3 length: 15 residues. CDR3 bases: TGTGCCAGCAGCCAGATTAGCGTCCGGAACAATGAGCAGTTCTTC. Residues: CASSQISVRNNEQFF.

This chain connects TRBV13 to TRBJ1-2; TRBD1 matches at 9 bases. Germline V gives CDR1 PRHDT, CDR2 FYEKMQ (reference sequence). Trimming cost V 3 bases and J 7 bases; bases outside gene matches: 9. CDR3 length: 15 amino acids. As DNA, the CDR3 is TGTGCCAGCAGCTTCCACCAACAGGGGGCGAGTGGCTACACCTTC. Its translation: CASSFHQQGASGYTF.

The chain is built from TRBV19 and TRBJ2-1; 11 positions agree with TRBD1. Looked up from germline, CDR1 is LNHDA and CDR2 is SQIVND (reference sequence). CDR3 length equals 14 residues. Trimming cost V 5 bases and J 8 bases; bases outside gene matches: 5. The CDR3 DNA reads TGTGCCAGTAGTCGAGGGACAGGGGGACATGAGCAGTTCTTC. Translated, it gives CASSRGTGGHEQFF.

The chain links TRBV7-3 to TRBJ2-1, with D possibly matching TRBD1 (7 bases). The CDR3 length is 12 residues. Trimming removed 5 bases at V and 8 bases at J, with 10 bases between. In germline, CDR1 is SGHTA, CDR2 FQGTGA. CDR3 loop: CASSQGGHEQFF. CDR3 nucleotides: TGTGCCAGCAGCCAGGGGGGACATGAGCAGTTCTTC.

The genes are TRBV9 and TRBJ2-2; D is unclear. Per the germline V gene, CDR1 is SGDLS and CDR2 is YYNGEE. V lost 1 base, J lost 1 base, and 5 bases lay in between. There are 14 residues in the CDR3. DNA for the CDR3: TGTGCCAGCAGCGTAAACAAGAACACCGGGGAGCTGTTTTTT. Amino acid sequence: CASSVNKNTGELFF. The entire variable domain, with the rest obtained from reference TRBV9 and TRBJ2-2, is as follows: DSGVTQTPKHLITATGQRVTLRCSPRSGDLSVYWYQQSLDQGLQFLIQYYNGEERAKGNILERFSAQQFPDLHSELNLSSLELGDSALYFCASSVNKNTGELFFGEGSRLTVL.

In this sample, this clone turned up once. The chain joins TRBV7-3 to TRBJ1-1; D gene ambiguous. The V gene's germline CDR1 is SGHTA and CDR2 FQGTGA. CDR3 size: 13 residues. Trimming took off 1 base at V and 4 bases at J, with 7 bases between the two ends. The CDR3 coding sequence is TGTGCCAGCAGCTTAAAAATGGCCACTGAAGCTTTCTTT. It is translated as CASSLKMATEAFF.

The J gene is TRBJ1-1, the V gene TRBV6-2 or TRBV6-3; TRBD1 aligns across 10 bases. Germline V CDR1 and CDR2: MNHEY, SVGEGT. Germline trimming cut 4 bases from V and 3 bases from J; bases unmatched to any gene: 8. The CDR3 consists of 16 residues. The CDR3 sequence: CASSSPGQGMDTEAFF. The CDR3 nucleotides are TGTGCCAGCAGTTCCCCGGGACAGGGGATGGACACTGAAGCTTTCTTT.

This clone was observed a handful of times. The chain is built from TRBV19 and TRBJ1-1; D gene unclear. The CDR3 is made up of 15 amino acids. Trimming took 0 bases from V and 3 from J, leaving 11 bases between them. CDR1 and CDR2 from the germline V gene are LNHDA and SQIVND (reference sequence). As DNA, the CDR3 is TGTGCCAGTAGTATAGATCTAACGGCGGACACTGAAGCTTTCTTT. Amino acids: CASSIDLTADTEAFF. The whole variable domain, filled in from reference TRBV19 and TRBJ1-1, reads DGGITQSPKYLFRKEGQNVTLSCEQNLNHDAMYWYRQDPGQGLRLIYYSQIVNDFQKGDIAEGYSVSREKKESFPLTVTSAQKNPTAFYLCASSIDLTADTEAFFGQGTRLTVV.

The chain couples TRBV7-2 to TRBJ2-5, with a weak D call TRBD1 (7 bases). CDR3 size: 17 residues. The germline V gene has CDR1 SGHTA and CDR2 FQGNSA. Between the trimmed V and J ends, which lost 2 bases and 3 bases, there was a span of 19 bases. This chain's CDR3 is CASSLSRQGGVEETQYF. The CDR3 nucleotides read TGTGCCAGCAGCTTAAGCAGACAGGGAGGAGTAGAAGAGACCCAGTACTTC.